A selection of T cell receptor beta chains follows, all from one sample in a study of blood T cell repertoires in COVID-19. TCRdb's copy holds only in-frame clones and misses some; the assay was immunoSEQ multiplex PCR. This sample yields about 300,000 clones, of which about 83% are seen a single time; about 1.6% belongs to the top ten. The sample consisted of peripheral blood. The receptors stem from a woman aged 45-60 years with acute or convalescent COVID-19. CDR3s include the opening cysteine and the closing phenylalanine or tryptophan. D genes are given only for firm matches. Size values are once, few and many counts, or a class for expanded clones, and some rows have none.

-	TRBV19	TRBJ1-2	once	CASQSPGGIPGYTF	TGTGCCAGCCAGTCCCCCGGGGGGATACCTGGCTACACCTTC
TRBD1	TRBV28	TRBJ2-2	-	CASSAAGGAAGELFF	TGTGCCAGCAGCGCTGCAGGGGGCGCGGCCGGGGAGCTGTTTTTT
-	TRBV6-5	TRBJ1-1	-	CASSYSANTEAFF	TGTGCCAGCAGTTACTCGGCCAACACTGAAGCTTTCTTT
-	TRBV6-5	TRBJ2-1	once	CASSYSDLAKYNEQFF	TGTGCCAGCAGTTACTCTGACCTAGCGAAATACAATGAGCAGTTCTTC
-	TRBV7-2	TRBJ2-7	-	CASSPQTVYEQYF	TGTGCCAGCAGCCCCCAGACTGTATACGAGCAGTACTTC
-	TRBV5-4	TRBJ2-1	-	CASSPLATNEQFF	TGTGCCAGCAGCCCCCTAGCGACTAATGAGCAGTTCTTC
TRBD1	TRBV28	TRBJ2-1	-	CAIDKPGQGVDEQFF	TGTGCCATCGATAAACCGGGACAGGGGGTTGATGAGCAGTTCTTC
TRBD2	TRBV27	TRBJ2-5	-	CASSSTSGRLGETQYF	TGTGCCAGCAGTTCGACTAGCGGGAGGCTCGGTGAGACCCAGTACTTC
TRBD1	TRBV19	TRBJ1-5	-	CASSVTGGGYSNQPQHF	TGTGCCAGTAGTGTTACAGGGGGAGGGTATAGCAATCAGCCCCAGCATTTT
-	TRBV6-2/TRBV6-3	TRBJ1-5	-	CASSYGQNQPQHF	TGTGCCAGCAGTTACGGACAGAATCAGCCCCAGCATTTT
-	TRBV28	TRBJ1-5	-	CASSPRHQPQHF	TGTGCCAGCAGTCCGAGACACCAGCCCCAGCATTTT
TRBD2	TRBV28	TRBJ2-7	-	CASRVAGGPGEQYF	TGTGCCAGCAGAGTAGCGGGAGGGCCGGGGGAGCAGTACTTC
TRBD1	TRBV24-1	TRBJ2-1	-	CATSDYRQGSYNEQFF	TGTGCCACCAGTGATTACCGACAGGGGAGCTACAATGAGCAGTTCTTC
-	TRBV28	TRBJ2-5	-	CASREVQETQYF	TGTGCCAGCAGGGAGGTCCAAGAGACCCAGTACTTC
-	TRBV7-8	TRBJ2-7	-	CASSLALQMYEQYF	TGTGCCAGCAGCTTAGCGCTCCAGATGTACGAGCAGTACTTC
TRBD2	TRBV19	TRBJ2-7	-	CASSVRGLDVSEQYF	TGTGCCAGTAGTGTAAGGGGACTAGATGTTTCCGAGCAGTACTTC
-	TRBV27	TRBJ2-7	-	CASSFLGQGKNEQYF	TGTGCCAGCAGTTTCCTCGGACAAGGGAAGAACGAGCAGTACTTC
TRBD2	TRBV18	TRBJ2-1	-	CASSDTGTSSRNEQFF	TGTGCCAGCTCCGATACCGGGACTAGCAGTCGCAATGAGCAGTTCTTC
-	TRBV3-1/TRBV3-2	TRBJ2-7	once	CASRDRSYGQYF	TGTGCCAGCAGGGACAGATCCTACGGGCAGTACTTC
-	TRBV5-1	TRBJ1-1	-	CASSLGHNTEAFF	TGCGCCAGCAGCTTGGGGCACAACACTGAAGCTTTCTTT
-	TRBV27	TRBJ1-2	-	CASSPSGYGYTF	TGTGCCAGCAGTCCCTCGGGCTATGGCTACACCTTC
TRBD2	TRBV12-5	TRBJ2-5	-	CASGLGRGLAEETQYF	TGTGCTAGTGGTTTGGGCCGGGGACTAGCGGAAGAGACCCAGTACTTC
-	TRBV2	TRBJ1-1	few	CASRKEPNTEAFF	TGTGCCAGCAGGAAGGAGCCGAACACTGAAGCTTTCTTT